Shown below are 13 T cell receptor beta chains from a single sample sequenced in a study of blood T cell repertoires in COVID-19. The method was immunoSEQ multiplex PCR; TCRdb's version includes in-frame clones alone and lacks a portion of them. Of roughly 350,000 clones in the sample, about 90% were seen once. The sequencing sample was made of peripheral blood. These TCRs come from a woman between 50 and 59 years old with COVID-19, enrolled during active disease.

V and J are TRBV5-1 and TRBJ1-6, with no clear D. This CDR3 has 14 amino acids. The V end was cut by 3 bases, the J end by 4 bases, with 8 bases between. CDR1 and CDR2 from the germline V gene are SGHRS and YFSETQ. DNA for the CDR3: TGCGCCAGCAGCTCTGAGGGTTATAATTCACCCCTCCACTTT. This codes for CASSSEGYNSPLHF.

The chain employs TRBV27 and TRBJ2-2; 13 bases align to TRBD2. The CDR3 covers 17 residues. Germline V gene sequence: CDR1 MNHEY, CDR2 SMNVEV (reference sequence). The trim removed 5 bases at V and 6 bases at J, leaving 9 bases unmatched. CDR3 sequence (DNA): TGTGCCAGCAGTCTTCGACTAGCGGGAGGTAGTTCCGGGGAGCTGTTTTTT. Translating gives CASSLRLAGGSSGELFF.

The genes are TRBV4-1 and TRBJ1-4; D possibly corresponds to TRBD1 (6 bases). The germline V gene has CDR1 MGHRA and CDR2 YSYEKL. The V end was cut by 5 bases, the J end by 3 bases, with 16 bases between. There are 16 residues in the CDR3. CDR3 DNA: TGCGCCAGCAGCATAAACAGGGTTCCCGCTAATGAAAAACTGTTTTTT. Translating it yields CASSINRVPANEKLFF.

The chain couples TRBV24-1 to TRBJ2-2, with 15 bases that match TRBD2. The CDR3 sequence is 19 residues long. Germline CDR1 is KGHDR and CDR2 is SFDVKD. The V and J ends lost 4 bases and 0 bases, in that order; junction bases with no gene match: 5. DNA for the CDR3: TGTGCCACCAGTGACCCAGGACTAGCGGGAGGGCCGAACACCGGGGAGCTGTTTTTT. This gives the protein CATSDPGLAGGPNTGELFF.

V usage is TRBV5-1 and J usage is TRBJ2-3; D not resolved. Trimming took 4 bases from V and 1 from J, leaving 22 bases between them. Germline V lookup: CDR1 SGHRS, CDR2 YFSETQ. This CDR3 comprises 18 residues. This chain's CDR3 is CASSPATTANRGTDTQYF. In nucleotides, the CDR3 is TGCGCCAGCAGCCCCGCAACCACAGCCAACCGAGGCACAGATACGCAGTATTTT.

The rearrangement links TRBV7-9 to TRBJ2-1, with 12 bases matching TRBD2. Losses at the gene ends were 6 bases for V and 9 bases for J; bases not matched to a gene: 9. From germline, CDR1 is SEHNR and CDR2 FQNEAQ (reference sequence). This CDR3 comprises 15 residues. The CDR3 loop is CASSHQTSGRTEQFF. As DNA, the CDR3 is TGTGCCAGCAGTCACCAGACTAGCGGGAGAACTGAGCAGTTCTTC.

J is TRBJ2-2 and V is TRBV13; D is possibly TRBD1 (6 bases). From germline, CDR1 is PRHDT and CDR2 FYEKMQ (reference sequence). V was shortened by 0 bases and J by 4 bases, with 12 bases between the two germline ends. The length of the CDR3 is 16 residues. CDR3 bases: TGTGCCAGCAGCTTAGGCGTACAGGGTGCCACCGGGGAGCTGTTTTTT. Protein sequence: CASSLGVQGATGELFF. Full variable domain (rest looked up from reference TRBV13 and TRBJ2-2): AAGVIQSPRHLIKEKRETATLKCYPIPRHDTVYWYQQGPGQDPQFLISFYEKMQSDKGSIPDRFSAQQFSDYHSELNMSSLELGDSALYFCASSLGVQGATGELFFGEGSRLTVL.

The rearrangement uses TRBV5-1 and TRBJ1-2; 11 positions agree with TRBD1. Germline CDR1 and CDR2: SGHRS and YFSETQ. This CDR3 contains 14 residues. V was pared by 4 bases and J by 8 bases, with 7 bases of the junction left unmatched. The chain's CDR3 is CASSTEGTGGGYTF. The CDR3 region has the DNA TGCGCCAGCAGCACCGAGGGGACAGGGGGAGGCTACACCTTC.

The chain links TRBV6-6 to TRBJ2-6; the match to TRBD1 covers 12 bases. The V and J ends lost 5 bases and 1 base, in that order; junction bases with no gene match: 18. CDR1 MNHNY and CDR2 SVGAGI come from the germline V gene (reference sequence). The CDR3 runs 22 residues. The CDR3 loop reads CASSPRGTGGSRVISGANVLTF. In DNA, the CDR3 is TGTGCCAGCAGTCCACGCGGGACAGGGGGCTCTCGTGTAATTTCTGGGGCCAACGTCCTGACTTTC.

The rearrangement joins TRBV30 to TRBJ1-1; perhaps TRBD1 as D (6 bases). Germline CDR1 reads GTSNPN; CDR2 reads SVGIG (reference sequence). V was shortened by 3 bases and J by 4 bases, with 12 bases between the two germline ends. The CDR3 length is 13 residues. The CDR3 DNA reads TGTGCCTGGAGGTCCACAGGGTCCACTGAAGCTTTCTTT. Encoded protein: CAWRSTGSTEAFF.

This clone was observed a handful of times. V is TRBV5-6 and J is TRBJ2-7; tentative D call: TRBD2 (5 bases). Trimming removed 0 bases from V and 7 bases from J, with 11 bases in between. The germline V gene has CDR1 SGHDT and CDR2 YYEEEE. The CDR3 sequence is 13 residues long. The chain's CDR3 is CASSLGGPEEQYF. CDR3 nucleotide sequence: TGTGCCAGCAGCTTGGGAGGGCCCGAGGAGCAGTACTTC.

The CDR3 coding sequence is TGTGCCAGTAGTAACCCGACAGGGGCGGTGAACACCGGGGAGCTGTTTTTT. It encodes CASSNPTGAVNTGELFF. This chain joins TRBV19 and TRBJ2-2; 8 nucleotides match TRBD1. Germline CDR1 is LNHDA and CDR2 is SQIVND (reference sequence). V gave up 4 bases and J gave up 1 base; unmatched junction bases: 8. There are 17 residues in the CDR3.

The genes are TRBV5-1 and TRBJ2-2; D perhaps matches TRBD2 (5 bases). Trimming took 0 bases from V and 1 from J, leaving 10 bases between them. The CDR3 spans 16 residues. Germline-derived CDR1 and CDR2 are SGHRS and YFSETQ. Here the CDR3 reads CASSLGAAVNTGELFF. Here the CDR3 DNA reads TGCGCCAGCAGCTTGGGGGCAGCGGTGAACACCGGGGAGCTGTTTTTT.